The 17 T cell receptor beta chains below all came from one sample that was sequenced in a study of human T cells and chemical hapten exposure (dated by TCRdb to about 2021). The time point label, as the study defines it: patch test 3, about 24 weeks after DPC sensitization. In light of the paper, this sample's treatment or condition label describes: therapeutic diphenylcyclopropenone sensitization with weekly scalp DPC. The library was built by means of RACE. TCRdb names NextSeq 500 as the instrument used. The public reads were quality trimmed at Q25 with fastp and then assembled into clones with MiXCR by TCRdb, keeping productive beta chains. One record per CDR3 amino acid sequence lists the most common genes and DNA. Recorded for this sample are 80,000 to 100,000 distinct CDR3 sequences; roughly a tenth of them occurred a single time. The ten largest clones represent more than 3% of the sample.

The sequences come from whole blood, collected in connection with sensitization to the hapten diphenylcyclopropenone (DPC). Every receptor here comes from a woman aged 45-59 years with alopecia areata. Some clones in this sample may be carry-over from other donors' samples.

This clonotype has at least ten counts. This rearrangement joins TRBV6-6 to TRBJ1-1; the D gene is possibly TRBD1 (5 bases). The CDR3 is 13 amino acids. The V end lost 6 bases, the J end lost 1 base, and 9 bases lay between the germline ends. Germline CDR1 MNHNY, CDR2 SVGAGI (reference sequence). CDR3 nucleotides: TGTGCCAGCAGGGTAACAGGGAACACTGAAGCTTTCTTT. Its protein is CASRVTGNTEAFF.

This clonotype was detected only a few times. This chain joins TRBV29-1 and TRBJ2-5; D might be TRBD1 (6 bases). Germline values: CDR1 SQVTM, CDR2 ANQGSEA. The CDR3 spans 12 residues. V was trimmed by 4 bases and J by 2 bases, leaving 8 bases between them. The CDR3 loop is CSVGTDQETQYF. CDR3 DNA: TGCAGCGTTGGGACAGATCAAGAGACCCAGTACTTC.

This clonotype was seen at least ten times. This chain uses TRBV19 with TRBJ2-1; D is possibly TRBD2 (5 bases). The CDR3 consists of 14 residues. Deletions cut 4 bases from V and 0 bases from J, with 7 bases between. Germline V gene data show CDR1 as LNHDA and CDR2 as SQIVND (reference sequence). The DNA of the CDR3 is TGTGCCAGTAGTACTGGGAGCTCCTACAATGAGCAGTTCTTC. Its protein product is CASSTGSSYNEQFF.

This clonotype was seen at least ten times. V usage is TRBV12-3 or TRBV12-4 and J usage is TRBJ1-2; D is undetermined. The CDR3 spans 12 residues. V lost 5 bases, J lost 4 bases, and 8 bases lay in between. The CDR3 nucleotides are TGTGCCAGCAGTCCCCAGTTCTATGGCTACACCTTC. Its protein is CASSPQFYGYTF.

This clonotype was seen many times. CDR3 sequence reads: CASSNRQGRTDTQYF. The CDR3 coding sequence is TGTGCCAGCAGCAACCGACAGGGGCGCACAGATACGCAGTATTTT. The rearrangement joins TRBV7-2 to TRBJ2-3; 8 nucleotides agree with TRBD1. J lost 1 base, V lost 5 bases, and 5 bases had no gene match. Germline V gene data show CDR1 as SGHTA and CDR2 as FQGNSA. The length of the CDR3 is 15 residues.

This clonotype was seen ten or more times. The chain is built from TRBV20-1 and TRBJ1-1; D uncertain. Trimming left V 0 bases short and J 0 bases short, with 8 bases between. CDR1 is DFQATT and CDR2 is SNEGSKA in the germline V gene (reference sequence). This CDR3 region has 14 residues. CDR3 region: CSARESFLNTEAFF. Written as DNA, the CDR3 is TGCAGTGCTAGAGAAAGTTTCCTGAACACTGAAGCTTTCTTT.

Worth noting for this clonotype: One base away lies a much larger clone, so this may be a sequencing read error. The CDR3 loop is CASSRNPGHNVQFF. In DNA form, the CDR3 reads TGCGCCAGCAGCCGTAACCCGGGACATAATGTGCAGTTCTTC. The genes are TRBV4-3 and TRBJ2-1, with D possibly being TRBD1 (6 bases). This CDR3 has 14 residues. Germline V gene lookup returns CDR1 LGHNA and CDR2 YSLEER.

The gene calls are TRBV20-1 and TRBJ1-4; no reliable D call. The V end lost 3 bases, the J end lost 7 bases, and 12 bases lay between the germline ends. The germline V gene encodes CDR1 DFQATT and CDR2 SNEGSKA (reference sequence). This CDR3 is built from 13 residues. The CDR3 sequence: CSASQSRGEKLFF. The CDR3 DNA is TGCAGTGCTAGTCAGTCCCGAGGTGAAAAACTGTTTTTT.

The chain carries TRBV7-2 and TRBJ1-1; D is ambiguous. The CDR3 loop spans 13 amino acids. The germline V gene has CDR1 SGHTA and CDR2 FQGNSA. Deletions cut 5 bases from V and 3 bases from J, with 10 bases between. The DNA for the CDR3 is TGTGCCAGCAGCCGCGGGAGGGACACTGAAGCTTTCTTT. It codes for CASSRGRDTEAFF.

J is TRBJ2-5 and V is TRBV3-1, with 7 bases matching TRBD2. V trimming: 1 base; J trimming: 1 base; junction bases outside the gene matches: 3. From germline, CDR1 is LGHDT and CDR2 YNNKEL (reference sequence). This CDR3 is 15 amino acids long. CDR3 region: CASSQGPGGQETQYF. As DNA, the CDR3 is TGTGCCAGCAGCCAAGGGCCGGGGGGCCAAGAGACCCAGTACTTC.

This chain uses TRBV19 with TRBJ2-7, with 9 bases aligning to TRBD2. Germline CDR1 is LNHDA and CDR2 is SQIVND (reference sequence). The CDR3 has 16 residues. With 3 bases clipped from V and 1 base from J, the junction kept 7 bases outside the gene matches. In nucleotides, the CDR3 is TGTGCCAGTAGTATCGATCTAGCGGGACGTTCCTACGAGCAGTACTTC. Its translation is CASSIDLAGRSYEQYF.

The chain couples TRBV5-1 to TRBJ2-7, with 11 bases fitting TRBD2. J gave up 2 bases and V 4 bases, and 5 bases lay outside the gene matches. Looked up from germline, CDR1 is SGHRS and CDR2 is YFSETQ. This CDR3 region has 15 residues. The CDR3 sequence: CASSVGTSGTYEQYF. The CDR3 nucleotides read TGCGCCAGCAGCGTCGGGACTAGCGGAACCTACGAGCAGTACTTC.

This clonotype has only a few counts. The chain joins TRBV7-3 to TRBJ2-6; TRBD2 is a possible D gene (6 bases). Germline V gene data show CDR1 as SGHTA and CDR2 as FQGTGA. Trimming left V 4 bases short and J 4 bases short, with 11 bases between. The CDR3 is 15 amino acids. The CDR3 loop reads CASSSRESGANVLTF. In DNA, the CDR3 is TGTGCCAGCAGCTCTCGGGAGTCCGGGGCCAACGTCCTGACTTTC.

This clonotype was counted at least ten times. The chain has TRBV7-9 and TRBJ2-5, with 9 bases identical to TRBD2. The germline CDR1 and CDR2 sequences are SEHNR and FQNEAQ (reference sequence). Losses at the gene ends were 4 bases for V and 4 bases for J; bases not matched to a gene: 13. The CDR3 length is 17 residues. As DNA, the CDR3 is TGTGCCAGCAGCTCCCTCCTGGGGGCGGGAGGGGGAGAGACCCAGTACTTC. It codes for CASSSLLGAGGGETQYF.

This clonotype was seen a few times. The V call is TRBV7-2, the J call TRBJ2-1; D perhaps matches TRBD2 (5 bases). Trimming removed 1 base at V and 6 bases at J, with 10 bases between. The germline V gene encodes CDR1 SGHTA and CDR2 FQGNSA. The CDR3 sequence is 14 residues long. CDR3 nucleotides: TGTGCCAGCAGCTTAGTGGTTCGGGGCAATGAGCAGTTCTTC. This translates into CASSLVVRGNEQFF.

This clonotype showed up just a few times. The V gene is TRBV18, the J gene TRBJ2-4; 9 positions agree with TRBD1. From germline, CDR1 is KGHSH and CDR2 LQKENI. CDR3 length: 14 amino acids. The ends lost 2 bases at V and 8 bases at J; junction bases unmatched: 4. The CDR3 sequence is CASSPNRGQDIQYF. DNA of the CDR3: TGTGCCAGCTCACCAAACAGGGGGCAGGACATTCAGTACTTC.

This clonotype was seen a handful of times. The chain has TRBV20-1 and TRBJ1-5; 7 nucleotides agree with TRBD1. Germline CDR1 reads DFQATT; CDR2 reads SNEGSKA (reference sequence). The CDR3 sequence is 14 residues long. J gave up 0 bases and V 3 bases, and 2 bases lay outside the gene matches. This chain's CDR3 is CSARGQSSNQPQHF. CDR3 bases: TGCAGTGCTAGGGGACAGAGTAGCAATCAGCCCCAGCATTTT.